Listed here are 30 T cell receptor beta chains from one sample, sequenced in a study of OX40 agonist ivuxolimab in advanced cancers. Only in-frame clones appear in the TCRdb table, and some are missing; sequencing was by immunoSEQ multiplex PCR. Among around 69,000 clones, roughly 87% were seen once, and the ten largest hold 3% to 4%. The input for sequencing was CD4+ or CD8+ T cells sorted from blood, taken in a trial of the OX40 agonist ivuxolimab. These receptors were taken from an adult with an advanced solid tumor such as melanoma, head and neck, liver or kidney cancer.

The chain joins TRBV7-2 to TRBJ2-1; possible D gene TRBD2, 6 bases. V was clipped by 3 bases and J by 6 bases, with 15 bases between them. Germline loops: CDR1 SGHTA, CDR2 FQGNSA. The CDR3 has 15 residues. The CDR3 loop reads CASSFIADSGNEQFF. The CDR3 region has the DNA TGTGCCAGCAGCTTCATAGCGGATTCGGGCAATGAGCAGTTCTTC.

The CDR3 sequence: CASSIVGRAYEQYF. In nucleotides, the CDR3 is TGTGCCAGTAGTATAGTAGGCAGGGCCTACGAGCAGTACTTC. V gene TRBV19 combines with J gene TRBJ2-7, with a weak D call TRBD1 (5 bases). CDR3 size: 14 residues. CDR1 and CDR2 from the germline V gene are LNHDA and SQIVND (reference sequence). The germline V and J ends were trimmed by 1 base and 2 bases, with 9 bases remaining between them.

This chain links TRBV27 with TRBJ2-2, with D uncertain. Germline V gene lookup returns CDR1 MNHEY and CDR2 SMNVEV (reference sequence). The CDR3 sequence is 13 residues long. V lost 6 bases and J lost 6, with 11 bases in between. CDR3 residues: CASRPRRAGELFF. CDR3 DNA: TGTGCCAGCAGGCCAAGACGGGCCGGGGAGCTGTTTTTT.

The chain combines TRBV30 with TRBJ2-3, with a tentative D call TRBD1 (6 bases). V lost 4 bases to trimming and J lost 4 bases, with 12 bases between them. Germline V gene data show CDR1 as GTSNPN and CDR2 as SVGIG (reference sequence). CDR3 length equals 13 residues. The CDR3 loop reads CAWTLGGADTQYF. The CDR3 bases are TGTGCCTGGACCTTAGGGGGTGCAGATACGCAGTATTTT.

This rearrangement joins TRBV19 to TRBJ2-2; no clear D gene. The CDR3 length is 15 residues. CDR1 and CDR2 from the germline V gene are LNHDA and SQIVND (reference sequence). V shed 1 base and J shed 3 bases, with 9 bases lying between them. CDR3 residues: CASSIVASYTGELFF. The CDR3 DNA reads as TGTGCCAGTAGTATAGTTGCGAGCTACACCGGGGAGCTGTTTTTT. The full variable domain, with the rest looked up from reference TRBV19 and TRBJ2-2, is DGGITQSPKYLFRKEGQNVTLSCEQNLNHDAMYWYRQDPGQGLRLIYYSQIVNDFQKGDIAEGYSVSREKKESFPLTVTSAQKNPTAFYLCASSIVASYTGELFFGEGSRLTVL.

The chain uses TRBV7-2 and TRBJ2-3; possibly TRBD2 for D (7 bases). V was trimmed by 2 bases and J by 8 bases, leaving 14 bases between them. Germline CDR1 is SGHTA and CDR2 is FQGNSA. The CDR3 sequence is 14 residues long. The CDR3 DNA is TGTGCCAGCAGCTTATATCAGGGAGGGGGTACGCAGTATTTT. Residues: CASSLYQGGGTQYF.

This chain uses TRBV13 with TRBJ2-1; 8 nucleotides line up with TRBD2. The V gene end was trimmed by 1 base and the J gene end by 4 bases; junction bases not matched to a gene: 9. The CDR3 is 17 amino acids. Germline V gives CDR1 PRHDT, CDR2 FYEKMQ (reference sequence). CDR3 loop: CASSLVLSGEGYNEQFF. CDR3 in DNA: TGTGCCAGCAGCTTAGTACTTAGCGGGGAAGGTTACAATGAGCAGTTCTTC.

J is TRBJ2-3 and V is TRBV30, with D possibly TRBD2 on 5 matching bases. CDR3 length: 14 amino acids. Germline V gene data show CDR1 as GTSNPN and CDR2 as SVGIG (reference sequence). V was trimmed by 3 bases and J by 0 bases, leaving 10 bases between them. The CDR3, as DNA: TGTGCCTGGAGAGGACTTCTAAGCACAGATACGCAGTATTTT. Protein sequence: CAWRGLLSTDTQYF.

CDR3 region: CASRGGAAVGPQHF. DNA of the CDR3: TGTGCCAGTCGTGGGGGGGCCGCGGTAGGGCCCCAGCATTTT. The rearrangement uses TRBV19 and TRBJ1-5, with a tentative D call TRBD1 (6 bases). There are 14 residues in the CDR3. Trimming removed 8 bases from V and 9 bases from J, with 20 bases in between. CDR1 is LNHDA and CDR2 is SQIVND in the germline V gene (reference sequence). Looking up the rest from reference TRBV19 and TRBJ1-5 gives the full variable domain: DGGITQSPKYLFRKEGQNVTLSCEQNLNHDAMYWYRQDPGQGLRLIYYSQIVNDFQKGDIAEGYSVSREKKESFPLTVTSAQKNPTAFYLCASRGGAAVGPQHFGDGTRLSIL.

The CDR3 DNA is TGTGCCAGTAGTATGAAGGGCCTAGCGGGGACTCCCTACGAGCAGTACTTC. Translated, it gives CASSMKGLAGTPYEQYF. This chain links TRBV19 with TRBJ2-7; 9 nucleotides line up with TRBD2. Germline trimming cut 3 bases from V and 2 bases from J; bases unmatched to any gene: 11. This CDR3 is built from 17 residues. CDR1 is LNHDA, CDR2 SQIVND, per germline (reference sequence).

The chain couples TRBV28 to TRBJ1-5; possible D gene TRBD1, 6 bases. V lost 7 bases and J lost 6, with 16 bases in between. This CDR3 has 14 residues. Germline-derived CDR1 and CDR2 are MDHEN and SYDVKM. The CDR3 DNA reads as TGTGCCAGCACTCCCGGAGGGGGTACTCAGCCCCAGCATTTT. As protein: CASTPGGGTQPQHF.

This clone was detected only a few times. Other DNA sequences within the sample encode an identical CDR3. The chain employs TRBV7-9 and TRBJ2-2, with 16 bases aligning to TRBD2. The germline V gene has CDR1 SEHNR and CDR2 FQNEAQ (reference sequence). V lost 5 bases to trimming and J lost 2 bases; unmatched junction nucleotides: 5. CDR3 length: 18 residues. DNA for the CDR3: TGTGCCAGCAGCCCGGGACTAGCGGGAGGGCTAAACACCGGGGAGCTGTTTTTT. It specifies CASSPGLAGGLNTGELFF.

This sequence joins TRBV6-5 and TRBJ2-3; a possible D gene is TRBD1 (5 bases). This CDR3 spans 14 amino acids. Trimming removed 5 bases at V and 2 bases at J, with 11 bases between. Germline values: CDR1 MNHEY, CDR2 SVGAGI. The CDR3 loop is CASSPTETTDTQYF. DNA of the CDR3: TGTGCCAGCAGTCCGACAGAGACCACAGATACGCAGTATTTT.

This clone was seen just once. This chain uses TRBV2 with TRBJ1-2; TRBD1 matches 10 bases. Trimming removed 6 bases from V and 2 bases from J; junction bases left unmatched: 3. In germline, CDR1 is SNHLY, CDR2 FYNNEI. This CDR3 is built from 14 residues. The CDR3 DNA follows: TGTGCCAGCAGGGGGGACAGGGGAAACTATGGCTACACCTTC. Translated: CASRGDRGNYGYTF.

The J gene is TRBJ2-4, the V gene TRBV11-3, with TRBD2 identical over 9 bases. J lost 4 bases, V lost 0 bases, and 1 base had no gene match. The CDR3 is 15 amino acids. CDR1 is SGHNT and CDR2 is YENEEA in the germline V gene. This CDR3 is CASSLELAGKNIQYF. CDR3 nucleotide sequence: TGTGCCAGCAGCTTAGAGCTAGCGGGGAAAAACATTCAGTACTTC.

The chain employs TRBV27 and TRBJ2-3; the match to TRBD2 covers 7 bases. The CDR3 spans 17 residues. V was pared by 5 bases and J by 6 bases, with 17 bases of the junction left unmatched. Germline CDR1 MNHEY, CDR2 SMNVEV (reference sequence). CDR3 nucleotides: TGTGCCAGCAGTCCACGGGCCCCAGGGCGGGGGACCGATACGCAGTATTTT. Protein product: CASSPRAPGRGTDTQYF.

This clone appeared once. The chain has TRBV5-1 and TRBJ2-5; unclear D gene. The CDR3 length is 17 residues. V lost 0 bases and J lost 4, with 19 bases in between. Germline V gene sequence: CDR1 SGHRS, CDR2 YFSETQ. The CDR3: CASSLGVGIQIPETQYF. The DNA for the CDR3 is TGCGCCAGCAGCTTGGGGGTGGGAATTCAAATTCCAGAGACCCAGTACTTC. Together with reference TRBV5-1 and TRBJ2-5, the CDR3 gives the full variable domain: KAGVTQTPRYLIKTRGQQVTLSCSPISGHRSVSWYQQTPGQGLQFLFEYFSETQRNKGNFPGRFSGRQFSNSRSEMNVSTLELGDSALYLCASSLGVGIQIPETQYFGPGTRLLVL.

The rearrangement uses TRBV27 and TRBJ2-7; 7 positions agree with TRBD1. Per the germline V gene, CDR1 is MNHEY and CDR2 is SMNVEV (reference sequence). The CDR3 spans 15 residues. Trimming cost V 7 bases and J 2 bases; bases outside gene matches: 11. CDR3 sequence: CASTGLRTGAYEQYF. CDR3 DNA sequence: TGTGCCAGCACTGGTTTAAGAACAGGGGCCTACGAGCAGTACTTC.

V gene TRBV28 combines with J gene TRBJ2-7, with 8 nucleotides matching TRBD2. The CDR3 runs 17 residues. J lost 1 base, V lost 8 bases, and 16 bases had no gene match. The germline CDR1 and CDR2 sequences are MDHEN and SYDVKM. DNA of the CDR3: TGTGCCAGCCCTCCCTCCGGTAGCGGGACGATTTCCTACGAGCAGTACTTC. It specifies CASPPSGSGTISYEQYF.

The chain couples TRBV5-5 to TRBJ2-7; a weak D match, TRBD1 (6 bases). There are 15 residues in the CDR3. V was cut by 6 bases and J by 2 bases, with 18 bases left in between. In germline, CDR1 is SGHKS, CDR2 YYEKEE (reference sequence). The CDR3: CASTRAMTGPYEQYF. CDR3 in DNA: TGTGCCAGCACCCGGGCCATGACAGGACCCTACGAGCAGTACTTC.

This chain uses TRBV6-1 with TRBJ2-5; D unclear. This CDR3 spans 13 amino acids. Germline CDR1 MNHNS, CDR2 SASEGT. V gave up 0 bases and J gave up 7 bases, with 9 bases separating them. The CDR3 loop reads CASSEADWGTQYF. In nucleotides, the CDR3 is TGTGCCAGCAGTGAAGCCGACTGGGGGACCCAGTACTTC.

The J gene is TRBJ1-2, the V gene TRBV29-1; D is uncertain. The V gene's germline CDR1 is SQVTM and CDR2 ANQGSEA. Trimming removed 6 bases from V and 2 bases from J, with 7 bases in between. CDR3 length: 11 amino acids. CDR3 sequence: CSVQENYGYTF. DNA for the CDR3: TGCAGCGTGCAGGAAAACTATGGCTACACCTTC.

This sequence joins TRBV4-2 and TRBJ2-7; 13 nucleotides line up with TRBD2. Trimming took 4 bases from V and 4 from J; bases not matched to a gene: 7. Germline CDR1 LGHNA, CDR2 YNFKEQ. This CDR3 is built from 16 residues. The CDR3 bases are TGTGCCAGCAGCCGCGAACTAGCGGGAGGGCCGTACGAGCAGTACTTC. Its translation is CASSRELAGGPYEQYF.

The V call is TRBV11-2, the J call TRBJ2-5; no reliable D call. CDR3 length: 13 amino acids. The V gene's germline CDR1 is SGHAT and CDR2 FQNNGV. The V and J ends lost 2 bases and 4 bases respectively, with 8 bases between them. CDR3 coding DNA: TGTGCCAGCAGCTTATCGACGGGAGAGACCCAGTACTTC. It yields the protein CASSLSTGETQYF.

The chain couples TRBV5-4 to TRBJ2-7; 11 nucleotides align to TRBD2. The CDR3 has 14 amino acids. Germline CDR1 SGHNT, CDR2 YYREEE (reference sequence). Trimming at V came to 2 bases and at J to 6 bases, leaving 4 bases not matched to a gene. In nucleotides, the CDR3 is TGTGCCAGCAGCTTAACTAGCGGGAGCGGCGAGCAGTACTTC. Translated: CASSLTSGSGEQYF.

The chain recombines TRBV28 with TRBJ2-2; TRBD2 matches 9 bases. The V gene's germline CDR1 is MDHEN and CDR2 SYDVKM. V shed 5 bases and J 1 base; nucleotides not matched to a gene: 2. The CDR3 is 15 amino acids. The CDR3 region is CASSLTSGNTGELFF. CDR3 nucleotides: TGTGCCAGCAGTCTGACTAGCGGGAACACCGGGGAGCTGTTTTTT.

The V call is TRBV2, the J call TRBJ1-5; 9 bases agree with TRBD1. The V gene end was trimmed by 5 bases and the J gene end by 7 bases; junction bases not matched to a gene: 6. Looked up from germline, CDR1 is SNHLY and CDR2 is FYNNEI. The CDR3 runs to 14 residues. In nucleotides, the CDR3 is TGTGCCAGCAGTCCACGGACAGGGGAACAGCCCCAGCATTTT. Protein product: CASSPRTGEQPQHF. The complete variable domain, with remaining parts taken from reference TRBV2 and TRBJ1-5, reads EPEVTQTPSHQVTQMGQEVILRCVPISNHLYFYWYRQILGQKVEFLVSFYNNEISEKSEIFDDQFSVERPDGSNFTLKIRSTKLEDSAMYFCASSPRTGEQPQHFGDGTRLSIL.

The chain recombines TRBV4-3 with TRBJ2-1; 11 nucleotides match TRBD2. The germline V gene has CDR1 LGHNA and CDR2 YSLEER. The trim removed 4 bases at V and 1 base at J, leaving 9 bases unmatched. There are 18 residues in the CDR3. In nucleotides, the CDR3 is TGCGCCAGCAGCCCGGAAGATAGCGGGAGGGTATCCTACAATGAGCAGTTCTTC. It translates to CASSPEDSGRVSYNEQFF.

The chain recombines TRBV9 with TRBJ2-1; D may be TRBD1 (6 bases). The CDR3 runs 12 residues. Germline loops: CDR1 SGDLS, CDR2 YYNGEE. V was trimmed by 1 base and J by 14 bases, leaving 13 bases between them. As DNA, the CDR3 is TGTGCCAGCAGCGTAACAACAGGGAATAAGTTCTTC. Amino acids: CASSVTTGNKFF.

The chain is built from TRBV27 and TRBJ2-5, with D possibly TRBD1 on 6 matching bases. Trimming pared 4 bases from V and 5 bases from J, leaving 11 bases between. Germline V gene lookup returns CDR1 MNHEY and CDR2 SMNVEV (reference sequence). This CDR3 region has 13 residues. CDR3 DNA: TGTGCCAGCAGTTACAGGGTTAGGGAGACCCAGTACTTC. It encodes CASSYRVRETQYF.